Listed here are 31 T cell receptor beta chains from one sample, sequenced in a study of cytomegalovirus exposure and HLA in healthy donors. The PCR made use of 60 Vbeta and 13 Jbeta primers. Clones were read by immunoSEQ multiplex PCR, and TCRdb kept only the in-frame ones, dropping some. Its table lists 55,000 to 85,000 clones. Sequenced material: PBMCs. The receptors were sampled from a woman aged 25 to 39 in good health and CMV-seronegative.

The rearrangement joins TRBV27 to TRBJ1-1; TRBD1 might be the D (6 bases). The ends were cut back, 3 bases at V and 12 bases at J, with 17 bases in the middle. The germline V gene encodes CDR1 MNHEY and CDR2 SMNVEV (reference sequence). The CDR3 has 13 residues. The CDR3, as DNA: TGTGCCAGCAGTTTGGGGGCCGGGAATCGACCTTTCTTT. Its protein is CASSLGAGNRPFF.

The V call is TRBV5-6, the J call TRBJ2-7; 7 bases agree with TRBD1. This CDR3 has 15 amino acids. The V gene's germline CDR1 is SGHDT and CDR2 YYEEEE. V dropped 0 bases and J dropped 3; count of bases not matched to a gene: 6. The CDR3 DNA is TGTGCCAGCAGCTTGGGAGGGGGCTTACTCTACGAGCAGTACTTC. Translating gives CASSLGGGLLYEQYF.

The chain is built from TRBV6-4 and TRBJ2-6; a possible D gene is TRBD2 (5 bases). The CDR3 is 17 residues long. Germline V CDR1 and CDR2: MRHNA, SNTAGT. V was cut by 4 bases and J by 1 base, with 14 bases left in between. The DNA for the CDR3 is TGTGCCAGCAGTGCTGCTAGCTCAGGATCTGGGGCCAACGTCCTGACTTTC. Translating it yields CASSAASSGSGANVLTF.

The rearrangement links TRBV30 to TRBJ2-5; 9 positions agree with TRBD1. The end of the DNA fits TRBJ2-7 better, so the J call may be wrong. Germline assignment: CDR1 GTSNPN and CDR2 SVGIG (reference sequence). The CDR3 loop spans 15 amino acids. In DNA, the CDR3 is TGTGCCTGGATACACCGGGGACAGGGAGGACGCGAGCAGTACTTC. This gives the protein CAWIHRGQGGREQYF.

The chain uses TRBV9 and TRBJ1-1, with TRBD1 matching 7 bases. J lost 5 bases, V lost 3 bases, and 10 bases had no gene match. The CDR3 contains 15 residues. Germline V gives CDR1 SGDLS, CDR2 YYNGEE. In DNA, the CDR3 is TGTGCCAGCAGCGCCTCCACAGGGGTAAATACTGAAGCTTTCTTT. Translation gives CASSASTGVNTEAFF.

V and J are TRBV27 and TRBJ2-7; tentative D call: TRBD2 (6 bases). CDR3 length: 14 amino acids. Germline V lookup: CDR1 MNHEY, CDR2 SMNVEV (reference sequence). V was clipped by 3 bases and J by 2 bases, with 11 bases between them. As DNA, the CDR3 is TGTGCCAGCAGTTTTTGGGACTCCACCTACGAGCAGTACTTC. Its protein is CASSFWDSTYEQYF.

The chain recombines TRBV4-3 with TRBJ1-2, with a tentative D call TRBD1 (5 bases). Germline CDR1 is LGHNA and CDR2 is YSLEER. This CDR3 region has 13 residues. The germline V and J ends were trimmed by 0 bases and 14 bases, with 16 bases remaining between them. The CDR3 nucleotides read TGCGCCAGCAGCCAAGAAAGGGGTCCCAGGGCAACCTTC. Protein product: CASSQERGPRATF.

The rearrangement joins TRBV5-1 to TRBJ1-1; perhaps TRBD1 as D (5 bases). In germline, CDR1 is SGHRS, CDR2 YFSETQ. CDR3 length equals 15 residues. The V and J ends lost 4 bases and 2 bases respectively, with 15 bases between them. CDR3 sequence reads: CASSRIMGGNTEAFF. CDR3 in DNA: TGCGCCAGCAGCCGAATCATGGGGGGTAACACTGAAGCTTTCTTT.

The chain links TRBV9 to TRBJ1-1; 8 bases are a match to TRBD1. CDR1 is SGDLS, CDR2 YYNGEE, per germline. The CDR3 spans 16 residues. V lost 3 bases to trimming and J lost 4 bases; unmatched junction nucleotides: 11. CDR3 amino acids: CASSERIGQGGTEAFF. The CDR3 region has the DNA TGTGCCAGCAGCGAGAGGATAGGACAGGGAGGCACTGAAGCTTTCTTT.

This sequence joins TRBV5-5 and TRBJ2-5, with 7 bases lining up with TRBD1. The germline V gene has CDR1 SGHKS and CDR2 YYEKEE (reference sequence). V trimming: 4 bases; J trimming: 0 bases; junction bases outside the gene matches: 6. The CDR3 has 15 amino acids. The DNA for the CDR3 is TGTGCCAGCAGCAGGGACAGCCAGTACCAAGAGACCCAGTACTTC. Its protein product is CASSRDSQYQETQYF. The variable domain in full, completed from reference TRBV5-5 and TRBJ2-5, reads DAGVTQSPTHLIKTRGQQVTLRCSPISGHKSVSWYQQVLGQGPQFIFQYYEKEERGRGNFPDRFSARQFPNYSSELNVNALLLGDSALYLCASSRDSQYQETQYFGPGTRLLVL.

The chain joins TRBV9 to TRBJ2-3; D perhaps matches TRBD2 (6 bases). Germline CDR1 reads SGDLS; CDR2 reads YYNGEE. CDR3 size: 13 residues. Deletions cut 4 bases from V and 11 bases from J, with 17 bases between. CDR3 in amino acids: CASSLNPLAGQYF. The CDR3 DNA sequence: TGTGCCAGCAGCTTAAATCCACTAGCAGGGCAGTATTTT.

The CDR3 region is CASSQAYRGSNQPQHF. CDR3 in DNA: TGCGCCAGCAGCCAAGCCTACAGGGGTTCCAATCAGCCCCAGCATTTT. The V gene is TRBV4-3, the J gene TRBJ1-5; 7 positions agree with TRBD1. Germline assignment: CDR1 LGHNA and CDR2 YSLEER. V lost 1 base and J lost 3; bases outside the gene matches: 6. CDR3 length: 16 residues.

V gene TRBV6-1 combines with J gene TRBJ1-3, with D possibly TRBD1 on 6 matching bases. Germline assignment: CDR1 MNHNS and CDR2 SASEGT. Deletions cut 4 bases from V and 4 bases from J, with 11 bases between. CDR3 length: 14 amino acids. The DNA for the CDR3 is TGTGCCAGCAGTGGGACAGTTGCGGGAAACACCATATATTTT. Its translation: CASSGTVAGNTIYF.

The genes are TRBV7-8 and TRBJ2-7, with 7 bases matching TRBD2. The CDR3 runs to 14 residues. Germline V gene lookup returns CDR1 SGHVS and CDR2 FQNEAQ. Trimming removed 3 bases from V and 5 bases from J; junction bases left unmatched: 7. The DNA of the CDR3 is TGTGCCAGCAGCTTGGGGGGGAGCTTGAACGAGCAGTACTTC. This gives the protein CASSLGGSLNEQYF.

The V and J genes are TRBV30 and TRBJ1-1; TRBD1 might be the D (5 bases). The CDR3 covers 14 residues. With 3 bases removed from V and 6 bases from J, the gap between germline ends came to 17 bases. CDR1 is GTSNPN, CDR2 SVGIG, per germline (reference sequence). This CDR3 is CAWRRKGRASEAFF. The DNA for the CDR3 is TGTGCCTGGAGGAGAAAGGGCAGGGCCTCTGAAGCTTTCTTT.

The chain has TRBV2 and TRBJ1-2; no reliable D call. Germline assignment: CDR1 SNHLY and CDR2 FYNNEI. There are 15 residues in the CDR3. Trimming removed 1 base from V and 3 bases from J, with 12 bases in between. The CDR3 DNA reads TGTGCCAGCAGTGAAGTTGGCAGGTCGTACTATGGCTACACCTTC. Translated, it gives CASSEVGRSYYGYTF.

The chain employs TRBV6-6 and TRBJ2-7; 10 bases are a match to TRBD2. This CDR3 is 15 amino acids long. Per germline, CDR1 MNHNY and CDR2 SVGAGI (reference sequence). The V and J ends lost 6 bases and 0 bases, in that order; junction bases with no gene match: 5. CDR3 sequence: CASSHTSGTSYEQYF. CDR3 DNA: TGTGCCAGCAGCCATACTAGCGGGACCTCCTACGAGCAGTACTTC.

The chain joins TRBV25-1 to TRBJ1-1; TRBD1 matches 7 bases. Germline CDR1 is MGHDK and CDR2 is SYGVNS. The CDR3 runs to 15 residues. Trimming at V came to 11 bases and at J to 4 bases, leaving 16 bases not matched to a gene. The CDR3 loop is CASTPDRNYRTEAFF. The DNA for the CDR3 is TGTGCCTCTACTCCGGACAGGAACTACCGCACTGAAGCTTTCTTT.

The chain combines TRBV5-1 with TRBJ2-5, with 8 positions matching TRBD1. J lost 1 base, V lost 5 bases, and 4 bases had no gene match. In germline, CDR1 is SGHRS, CDR2 YFSETQ. This CDR3 has 14 residues. In nucleotides, the CDR3 is TGCGCCAGCAGGGCCACAGGGGGCCAAGAGACCCAGTACTTC. Translating it yields CASRATGGQETQYF.

J is TRBJ2-7 and V is TRBV4-2; perhaps TRBD1 as D (6 bases). The CDR3 is 17 residues long. V was clipped by 0 bases and J by 2 bases, with 17 bases between them. Germline-derived CDR1 and CDR2 are LGHNA and YNFKEQ. CDR3 coding DNA: TGTGCCAGCAGCCAAGAAGGACATCAGGGGCCGGCCTACGAGCAGTACTTC. It specifies CASSQEGHQGPAYEQYF.

The chain recombines TRBV25-1 with TRBJ1-5; D call uncertain. This CDR3 region has 15 residues. Germline values: CDR1 MGHDK, CDR2 SYGVNS. V was shortened by 2 bases and J by 0 bases, with 8 bases between the two germline ends. The CDR3 loop reads CASSEGEVSNQPQHF. CDR3 sequence (DNA): TGTGCCAGCAGTGAAGGAGAAGTTAGCAATCAGCCCCAGCATTTT.

This chain uses TRBV10-3 with TRBJ2-3; the D is unclear. There are 12 residues in the CDR3. Trimming took off 6 bases at V and 2 bases at J, with 6 bases between the two ends. Germline CDR1 ENHRY, CDR2 SYGVKD. The CDR3 DNA sequence: TGTGCCATCAGCCAGGACACAGATACGCAGTATTTT. Its translation: CAISQDTDTQYF.

A note on this clone: Other nucleotide sequences from this sample produce the same CDR3. The chain is built from TRBV7-6 and TRBJ2-5, with TRBD1 identical over 8 bases. The length of the CDR3 is 12 residues. The trim removed 7 bases at V and 5 bases at J, leaving 3 bases unmatched. CDR1 is SGHVS, CDR2 FNYEAQ, per germline. The CDR3 reads CASTRDRETQYF. The CDR3 DNA sequence: TGTGCCAGCACCAGGGACAGGGAGACCCAGTACTTC.

The chain is built from TRBV27 and TRBJ1-5; D is perhaps TRBD1 (5 bases). V gave up 5 bases and J gave up 6 bases, with 17 bases separating them. In germline, CDR1 is MNHEY, CDR2 SMNVEV (reference sequence). The CDR3 spans 15 residues. CDR3 DNA: TGTGCCAGCAGTATAGGGGCCGCGTCGAGTCAGCCCCAGCATTTT. Protein sequence: CASSIGAASSQPQHF.

In nucleotides, the CDR3 is TGTGCCTGGAGGGCAGGGGTTAATGAAAAACTGTTTTTT. Amino acid sequence: CAWRAGVNEKLFF. The rearrangement joins TRBV30 to TRBJ1-4; D is possibly TRBD1 (6 bases). Trimming cost V 3 bases and J 4 bases, with 9 bases left between them. In germline, CDR1 is GTSNPN, CDR2 SVGIG (reference sequence). The length of the CDR3 is 13 residues. The whole variable domain, remainder taken from reference TRBV30 and TRBJ1-4, is SQTIHQWPATLVQPVGSPLSLECTVEGTSNPNLYWYRQAAGRGLQLLFYSVGIGQISSEVPQNLSASRPQDRQFILSSKKLLLSDSGFYLCAWRAGVNEKLFFGSGTQLSVL.

The CDR3 sequence is CASSLVSSGDPEQYF. In DNA form, the CDR3 reads TGTGCCAGCAGCTTGGTATCCAGCGGGGATCCTGAGCAGTACTTC. This chain uses TRBV11-3 with TRBJ2-7; 7 positions agree with TRBD2. Germline trimming cut 3 bases from V and 7 bases from J; bases unmatched to any gene: 12. This CDR3 spans 15 amino acids. The germline gives CDR1 SGHNT, CDR2 YENEEA.

As to this clone: Distinct nucleotide sequences in the sample also encode this CDR3. The genes are TRBV6-5 and TRBJ2-1; D is perhaps TRBD2 (6 bases). V was trimmed by 5 bases and J by 8 bases, leaving 16 bases between them. The V gene's germline CDR1 is MNHEY and CDR2 SVGAGI. The CDR3 is made up of 14 amino acids. The DNA of the CDR3 is TGTGCCAGCAGTGGCGGAGGGAGCAGGCATGAGCAGTTCTTC. It codes for CASSGGGSRHEQFF.

The chain uses TRBV4-2 and TRBJ2-7, with TRBD1 matching 8 bases. Trimming removed 5 bases from V and 4 bases from J; junction bases left unmatched: 16. This CDR3 comprises 17 residues. Germline CDR1 reads LGHNA; CDR2 reads YNFKEQ. The CDR3 coding sequence is TGTGCCAGCAGCACATTTACCGGGACAGGTGTCCCGTACGAGCAGTACTTC. Translated, it gives CASSTFTGTGVPYEQYF.

The J gene is TRBJ2-7, the V gene TRBV28, with TRBD2 as a possible D gene (6 bases). V was cut by 5 bases and J by 7 bases, with 15 bases left in between. The CDR3 consists of 13 residues. Germline values: CDR1 MDHEN, CDR2 SYDVKM. The CDR3 bases are TGTGCCAGCAGTCCCCCTCCCCGGGAGGAGCAGTACTTC. Its protein is CASSPPPREEQYF.

The J gene is TRBJ2-7, the V gene TRBV4-1, with 14 bases identical to TRBD2. Germline V lookup: CDR1 MGHRA, CDR2 YSYEKL. CDR3 size: 18 residues. V shed 4 bases and J 2 bases; nucleotides not matched to a gene: 10. The CDR3: CASSLGLAGGPRTYEQYF. CDR3 DNA sequence: TGCGCCAGCAGCCTCGGACTAGCGGGAGGTCCACGAACCTACGAGCAGTACTTC.

The chain recombines TRBV30 with TRBJ1-1, with 7 bases identical to TRBD1. Germline V gives CDR1 GTSNPN, CDR2 SVGIG (reference sequence). CDR3 length equals 15 residues. V gave up 3 bases and J gave up 1 base; unmatched junction bases: 8. CDR3 in DNA: TGTGCCTGGAGGGCCGGGACAGTGGGGAACACTGAAGCTTTCTTT. Protein sequence: CAWRAGTVGNTEAFF.